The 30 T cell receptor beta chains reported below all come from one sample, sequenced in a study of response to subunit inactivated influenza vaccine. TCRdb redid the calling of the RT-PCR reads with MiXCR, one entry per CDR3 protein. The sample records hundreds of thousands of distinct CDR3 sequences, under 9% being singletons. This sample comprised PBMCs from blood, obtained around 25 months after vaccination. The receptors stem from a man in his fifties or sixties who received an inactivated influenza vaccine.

CDR3 sequence: CASSLAGQSNNEQFF. Written as DNA, the CDR3 is TGCGCCAGCAGCTTGGCTGGACAGTCAAACAATGAGCAGTTCTTC. This chain connects TRBV5-1 to TRBJ2-1; a possible D gene is TRBD1 (6 bases). The CDR3 runs to 15 residues. V was trimmed by 0 bases and J by 5 bases, leaving 12 bases between them. In germline, CDR1 is SGHRS, CDR2 YFSETQ.

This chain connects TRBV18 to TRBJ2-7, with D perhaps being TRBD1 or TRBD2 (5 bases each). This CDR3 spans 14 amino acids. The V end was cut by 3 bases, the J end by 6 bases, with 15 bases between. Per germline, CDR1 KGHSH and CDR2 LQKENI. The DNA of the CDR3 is TGTGCCAGCTCACCCAGAGTCGGGGCGATCGAGCAGTACTTC. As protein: CASSPRVGAIEQYF.

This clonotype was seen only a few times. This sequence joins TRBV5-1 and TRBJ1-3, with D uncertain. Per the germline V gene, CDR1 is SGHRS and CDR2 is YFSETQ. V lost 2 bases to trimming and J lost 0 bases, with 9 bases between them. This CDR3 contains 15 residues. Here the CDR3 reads CASSFDIFSGNTIYF. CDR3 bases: TGCGCCAGCAGCTTTGACATCTTCTCTGGAAACACCATATATTTT.

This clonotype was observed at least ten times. This chain's CDR3 is CSAITGTQEKLFF. In DNA form, the CDR3 reads TGCAGTGCTATAACCGGGACCCAAGAAAAACTGTTTTTT. The chain combines TRBV20-1 with TRBJ1-4; the D gene is possibly TRBD1 (5 bases). The V gene's germline CDR1 is DFQATT and CDR2 SNEGSKA (reference sequence). The CDR3 runs to 13 residues. V shed 4 bases and J shed 8 bases, with 14 bases lying between them.

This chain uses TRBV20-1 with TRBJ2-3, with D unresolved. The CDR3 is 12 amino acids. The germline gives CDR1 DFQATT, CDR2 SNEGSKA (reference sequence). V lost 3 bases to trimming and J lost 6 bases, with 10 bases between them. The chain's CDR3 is CSASPGADTQYF. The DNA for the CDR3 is TGCAGTGCTAGCCCGGGTGCCGATACGCAGTATTTT.

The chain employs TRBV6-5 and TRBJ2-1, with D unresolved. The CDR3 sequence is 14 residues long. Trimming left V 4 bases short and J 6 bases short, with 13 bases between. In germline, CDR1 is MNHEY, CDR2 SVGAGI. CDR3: CASSSPRLGNEQFF. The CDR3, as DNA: TGTGCCAGCAGTTCCCCTAGACTCGGCAATGAGCAGTTCTTC.

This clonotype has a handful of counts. The chain's CDR3 is CSARAGNTIYF. CDR3 coding DNA: TGCAGTGCTAGAGCTGGAAACACCATATATTTT. This rearrangement joins TRBV20-1 to TRBJ1-3; D not certain. This CDR3 has 11 residues. The V end was cut by 1 base, the J end by 2 bases, with 0 bases between. Germline assignment: CDR1 DFQATT and CDR2 SNEGSKA (reference sequence).

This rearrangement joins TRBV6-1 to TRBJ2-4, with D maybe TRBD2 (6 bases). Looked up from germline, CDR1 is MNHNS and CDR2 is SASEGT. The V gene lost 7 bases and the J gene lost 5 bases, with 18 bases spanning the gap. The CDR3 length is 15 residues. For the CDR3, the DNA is TGTGCCAGCAATGGGACTCCCCGACTACAAAACATTCAGTACTTC. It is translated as CASNGTPRLQNIQYF.

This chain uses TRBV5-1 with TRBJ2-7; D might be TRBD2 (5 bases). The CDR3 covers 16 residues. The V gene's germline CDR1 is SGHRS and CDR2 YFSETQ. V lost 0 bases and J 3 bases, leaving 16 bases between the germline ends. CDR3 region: CASSLEPGGLDYEQYF. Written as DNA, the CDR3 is TGCGCCAGCAGCTTGGAGCCCGGAGGCCTTGACTACGAGCAGTACTTC. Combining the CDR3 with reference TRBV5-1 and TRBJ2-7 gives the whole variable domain KAGVTQTPRYLIKTRGQQVTLSCSPISGHRSVSWYQQTPGQGLQFLFEYFSETQRNKGNFPGRFSGRQFSNSRSEMNVSTLELGDSALYLCASSLEPGGLDYEQYFGPGTRLTVT.

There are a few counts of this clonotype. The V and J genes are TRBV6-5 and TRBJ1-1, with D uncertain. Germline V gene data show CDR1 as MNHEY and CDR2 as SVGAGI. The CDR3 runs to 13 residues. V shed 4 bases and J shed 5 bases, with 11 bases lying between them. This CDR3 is CASSSPSGTEAFF. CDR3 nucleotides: TGTGCCAGCAGTTCCCCCAGCGGGACTGAAGCTTTCTTT.

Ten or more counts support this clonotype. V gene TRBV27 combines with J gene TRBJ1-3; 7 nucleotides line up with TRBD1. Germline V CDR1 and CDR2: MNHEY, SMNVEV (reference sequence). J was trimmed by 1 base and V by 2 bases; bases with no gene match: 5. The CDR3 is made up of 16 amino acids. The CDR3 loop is CASSLVGGLSGNTIYF. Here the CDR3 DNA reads TGTGCCAGCAGTTTAGTAGGGGGCTTATCTGGAAACACCATATATTTT.

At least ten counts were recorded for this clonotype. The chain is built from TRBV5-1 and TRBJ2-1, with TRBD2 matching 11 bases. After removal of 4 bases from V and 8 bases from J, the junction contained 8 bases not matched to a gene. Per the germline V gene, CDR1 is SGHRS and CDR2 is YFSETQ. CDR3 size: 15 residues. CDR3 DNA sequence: TGCGCCAGCAGCCCAGCTAGCGGGAGGAACCATGAGCAGTTCTTC. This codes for CASSPASGRNHEQFF.

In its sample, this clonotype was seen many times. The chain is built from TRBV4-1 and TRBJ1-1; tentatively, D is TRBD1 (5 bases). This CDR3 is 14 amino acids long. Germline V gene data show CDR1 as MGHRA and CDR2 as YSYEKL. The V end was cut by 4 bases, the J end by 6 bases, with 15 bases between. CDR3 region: CASSPIGGPPEAFF. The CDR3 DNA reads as TGCGCCAGCAGCCCGATCGGGGGTCCCCCTGAAGCTTTCTTT.

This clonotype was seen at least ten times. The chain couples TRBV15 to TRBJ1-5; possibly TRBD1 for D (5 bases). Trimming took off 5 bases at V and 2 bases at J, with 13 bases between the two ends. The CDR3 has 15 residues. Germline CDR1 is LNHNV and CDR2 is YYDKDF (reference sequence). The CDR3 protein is CATSRGLGGNQPQHF. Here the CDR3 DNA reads TGTGCCACCAGCCGGGGACTGGGAGGCAATCAGCCCCAGCATTTT.

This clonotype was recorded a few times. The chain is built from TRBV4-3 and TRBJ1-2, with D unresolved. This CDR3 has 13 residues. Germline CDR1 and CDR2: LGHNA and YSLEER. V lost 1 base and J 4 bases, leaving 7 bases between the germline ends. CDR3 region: CASSQGVAYGYTF. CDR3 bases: TGCGCCAGCAGCCAAGGCGTAGCCTATGGCTACACCTTC.

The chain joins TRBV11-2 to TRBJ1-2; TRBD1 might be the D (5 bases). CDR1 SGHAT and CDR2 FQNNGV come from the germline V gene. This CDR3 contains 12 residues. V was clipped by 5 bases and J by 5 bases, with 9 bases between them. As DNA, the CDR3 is TGTGCCAGCAGCCTTTGGGGGTATGGCTACACCTTC. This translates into CASSLWGYGYTF. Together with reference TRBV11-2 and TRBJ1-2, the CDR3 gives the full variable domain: EAGVAQSPRYKIIEKRQSVAFWCNPISGHATLYWYQQILGQGPKLLIQFQNNGVVDDSQLPKDRFSAERLKGVDSTLKIQPAKLEDSAVYLCASSLWGYGYTFGSGTRLTVV.

The CDR3 is CSARVSGLQASSKETQYF. CDR3 DNA: TGCAGTGCTAGAGTTTCGGGTTTACAAGCGTCTTCTAAAGAGACCCAGTACTTC. The gene calls are TRBV20-1 and TRBJ2-5; no firm D call. Trimming shortened V by 1 base and J by 3 bases, and 24 bases separated the two germline ends. The germline gives CDR1 DFQATT, CDR2 SNEGSKA (reference sequence). The length of the CDR3 is 18 residues.

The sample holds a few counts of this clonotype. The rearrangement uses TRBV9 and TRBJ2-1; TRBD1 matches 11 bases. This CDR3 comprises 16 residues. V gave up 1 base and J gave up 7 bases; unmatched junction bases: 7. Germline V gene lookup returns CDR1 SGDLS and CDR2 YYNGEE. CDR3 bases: TGTGCCAGCAGCGTATCCGGGACAGGGGGTAGGAATGAGCAGTTCTTC. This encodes CASSVSGTGGRNEQFF. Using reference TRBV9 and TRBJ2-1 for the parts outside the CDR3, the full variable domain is DSGVTQTPKHLITATGQRVTLRCSPRSGDLSVYWYQQSLDQGLQFLIQYYNGEERAKGNILERFSAQQFPDLHSELNLSSLELGDSALYFCASSVSGTGGRNEQFFGPGTRLTVL.

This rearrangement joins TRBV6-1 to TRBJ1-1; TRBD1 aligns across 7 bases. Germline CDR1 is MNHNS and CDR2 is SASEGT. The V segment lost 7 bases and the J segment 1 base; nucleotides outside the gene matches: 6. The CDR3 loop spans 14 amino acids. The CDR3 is CASTNRQGNTEAFF. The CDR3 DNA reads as TGTGCCAGCACCAACCGACAGGGGAACACTGAAGCTTTCTTT.

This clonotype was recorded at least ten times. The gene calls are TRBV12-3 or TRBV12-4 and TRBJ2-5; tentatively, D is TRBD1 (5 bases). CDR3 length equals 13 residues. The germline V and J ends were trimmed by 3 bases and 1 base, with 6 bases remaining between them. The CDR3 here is CASSFRAQETQYF. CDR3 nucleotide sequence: TGTGCCAGCAGTTTCAGGGCCCAAGAGACCCAGTACTTC.

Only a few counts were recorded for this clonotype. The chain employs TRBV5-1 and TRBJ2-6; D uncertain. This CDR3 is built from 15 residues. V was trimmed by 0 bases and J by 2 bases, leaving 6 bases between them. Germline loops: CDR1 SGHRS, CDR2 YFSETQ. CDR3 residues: CASSLDGTGANVLTF. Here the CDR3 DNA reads TGCGCCAGCAGCTTGGATGGGACTGGGGCCAACGTCCTGACTTTC.

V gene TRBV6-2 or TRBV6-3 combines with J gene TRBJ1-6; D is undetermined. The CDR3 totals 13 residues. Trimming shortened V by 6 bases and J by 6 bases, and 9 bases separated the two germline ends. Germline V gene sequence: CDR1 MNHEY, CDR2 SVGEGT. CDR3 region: CASRTYSNSPLHF. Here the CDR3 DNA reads TGTGCCAGCAGGACTTACAGTAATTCACCCCTCCACTTT.

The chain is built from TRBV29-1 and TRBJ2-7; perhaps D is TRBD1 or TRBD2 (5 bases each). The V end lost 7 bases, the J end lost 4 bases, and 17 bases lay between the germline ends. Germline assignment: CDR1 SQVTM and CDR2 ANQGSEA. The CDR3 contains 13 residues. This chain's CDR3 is CSARVGALYEQYF. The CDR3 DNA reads TGCAGCGCCCGGGTCGGGGCTCTGTACGAGCAGTACTTC.

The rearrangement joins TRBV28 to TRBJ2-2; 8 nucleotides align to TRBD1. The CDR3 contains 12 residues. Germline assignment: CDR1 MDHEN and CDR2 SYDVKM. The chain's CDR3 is CGVQGEIRELFF. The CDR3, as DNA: TGTGGGGTACAGGGGGAAATCCGGGAGCTGTTTTTT.

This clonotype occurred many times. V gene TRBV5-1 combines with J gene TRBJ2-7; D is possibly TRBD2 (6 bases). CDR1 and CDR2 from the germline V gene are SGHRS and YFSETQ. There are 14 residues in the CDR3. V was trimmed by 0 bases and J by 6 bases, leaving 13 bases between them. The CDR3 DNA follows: TGCGCCAGCAGCTTGGCACTAGCAAAGGGCGAGCAGTACTTC. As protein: CASSLALAKGEQYF.

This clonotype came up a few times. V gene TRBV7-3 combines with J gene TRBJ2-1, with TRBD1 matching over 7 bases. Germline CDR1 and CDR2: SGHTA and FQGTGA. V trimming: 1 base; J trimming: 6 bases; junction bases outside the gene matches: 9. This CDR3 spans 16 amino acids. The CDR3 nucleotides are TGTGCCAGCAGCTTAATCGCAGGGGGAAGCTCCAATGAGCAGTTCTTC. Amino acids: CASSLIAGGSSNEQFF.

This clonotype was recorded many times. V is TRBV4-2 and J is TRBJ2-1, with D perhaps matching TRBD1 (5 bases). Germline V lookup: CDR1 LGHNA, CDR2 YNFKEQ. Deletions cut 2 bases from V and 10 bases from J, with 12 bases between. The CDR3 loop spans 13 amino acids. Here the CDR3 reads CASSQRNRGEQFF. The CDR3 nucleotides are TGTGCCAGCAGCCAACGGAATAGGGGAGAGCAGTTCTTC.

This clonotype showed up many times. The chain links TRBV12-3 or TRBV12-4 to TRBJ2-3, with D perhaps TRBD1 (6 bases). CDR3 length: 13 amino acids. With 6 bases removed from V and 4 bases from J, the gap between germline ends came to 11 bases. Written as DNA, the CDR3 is TGTGCCAGCAGCAAACAGGGCGCAGATACGCAGTATTTT. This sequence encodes CASSKQGADTQYF.

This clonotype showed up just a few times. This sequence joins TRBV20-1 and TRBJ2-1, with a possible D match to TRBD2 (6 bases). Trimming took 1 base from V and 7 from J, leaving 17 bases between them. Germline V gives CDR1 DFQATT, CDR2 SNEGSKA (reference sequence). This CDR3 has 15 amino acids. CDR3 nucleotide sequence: TGCAGTGCTAGAGTGGGGACTTCCATACAAAATGAGCAGTTCTTC. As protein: CSARVGTSIQNEQFF.

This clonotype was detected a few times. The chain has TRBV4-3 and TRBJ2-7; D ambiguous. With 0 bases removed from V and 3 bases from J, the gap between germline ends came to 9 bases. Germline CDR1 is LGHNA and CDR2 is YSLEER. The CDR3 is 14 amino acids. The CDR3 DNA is TGCGCCAGCAGCCAAGATCGAAGGGACTACGAGCAGTACTTC. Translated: CASSQDRRDYEQYF.